The 25 T cell receptor beta chains below all came from one sample that was sequenced in a study of early stage breast cancer tumors. The table came from immunoSEQ multiplex PCR; TCRdb's copy has only in-frame clones and leaves some out. Among fewer than 30,000 clones listed, less than 75% were seen once. Sequencing was performed on breast tumor tissue. Receptors were obtained from a person aged 45-60 years with breast cancer.

This clone was detected only a few times. V is TRBV4-1 and J is TRBJ1-5; TRBD1 is a possible D gene (6 bases). Trimming stripped 0 bases from V and 4 bases from J, with 10 bases between. The CDR3 extends over 15 amino acids. Looked up from germline, CDR1 is MGHRA and CDR2 is YSYEKL. The CDR3 reads CASSQEVQGNQPQHF. DNA for the CDR3: TGCGCCAGCAGCCAAGAAGTACAGGGAAATCAGCCCCAGCATTTT.

The V call is TRBV27, the J call TRBJ1-1, with D unresolved. This CDR3 region has 15 residues. The germline V gene has CDR1 MNHEY and CDR2 SMNVEV (reference sequence). Trimming removed 2 bases at V and 2 bases at J, with 12 bases between. The CDR3: CASSLNWQLNTEAFF. The CDR3 nucleotides are TGTGCCAGCAGTTTAAACTGGCAATTAAACACTGAAGCTTTCTTT.

J is TRBJ2-2 and V is TRBV12-5; TRBD1 might be the D (6 bases). Germline values: CDR1 LGHNT, CDR2 FRNRAP. The CDR3 consists of 15 residues. Trimming pared 2 bases from V and 1 base from J, leaving 8 bases between. CDR3: CASGLRTENTGELFF. The CDR3 bases are TGTGCTAGTGGTTTGAGGACAGAGAACACCGGGGAGCTGTTTTTT.

This chain uses TRBV6-1 with TRBJ2-7, with TRBD2 as a possible D gene (6 bases). V lost 6 bases to trimming and J lost 2 bases, with 11 bases between them. Germline CDR1 and CDR2: MNHNS and SASEGT. The CDR3 consists of 13 residues. CDR3 sequence: CASRYTSPYEQYF. The CDR3 bases are TGTGCCAGCAGATACACTAGCCCCTACGAGCAGTACTTC.

The rearrangement joins TRBV19 to TRBJ1-5; possibly TRBD1 for D (6 bases). The CDR3 has 17 amino acids. Germline CDR1 and CDR2: LNHDA and SQIVND (reference sequence). Trimming removed 4 bases at V and 1 base at J, with 17 bases between. The CDR3 spells CASSTERGGLSNQPQHF. Here the CDR3 DNA reads TGTGCCAGTAGTACCGAGCGCGGGGGCCTAAGCAATCAGCCCCAGCATTTT.

The table lists this clone with a few counts. The rearrangement uses TRBV7-3 and TRBJ2-2; 9 bases are a match to TRBD2. From germline, CDR1 is SGHTA and CDR2 FQGTGA. This CDR3 spans 17 amino acids. The junction had 7 bases not matched to a gene; V was cut back by 2 bases and J by 3 bases. CDR3 region: CASSLGSAGGYTGELFF. CDR3 bases: TGTGCCAGCAGCTTAGGTTCAGCGGGAGGTTACACCGGGGAGCTGTTTTTT.

This clone has a handful of counts. V gene TRBV2 combines with J gene TRBJ2-2; 11 bases are shared with TRBD2. Per the germline V gene, CDR1 is SNHLY and CDR2 is FYNNEI. The CDR3 runs to 16 residues. With V trimmed by 6 bases and J by 4 bases, 7 bases remained unmatched. The CDR3 reads CASSALAGVGTGELFF. The CDR3 nucleotides are TGTGCCAGCAGCGCACTAGCGGGAGTAGGCACCGGGGAGCTGTTTTTT.

The chain carries TRBV7-8 and TRBJ1-2; D is uncertain. Trimming shortened V by 3 bases and J by 4 bases, and 15 bases separated the two germline ends. This CDR3 has 15 amino acids. Germline V gene lookup returns CDR1 SGHVS and CDR2 FQNEAQ. CDR3 bases: TGTGCCAGCAGCTTCCCCGCCGGCCGACTCTATGGCTACACCTTC. Amino acid sequence: CASSFPAGRLYGYTF.

This clone was detected a few times. The V gene is TRBV6-1, the J gene TRBJ2-3; the D call may be TRBD1 or TRBD2 (5 bases each). The ends were cut back, 3 bases at V and 2 bases at J, with 12 bases in the middle. The CDR3 runs to 15 residues. Per germline, CDR1 MNHNS and CDR2 SASEGT. This CDR3 reads CASSEYPGTTDTQYF. The CDR3 DNA sequence: TGTGCCAGCAGTGAGTATCCAGGGACCACAGATACGCAGTATTTT.

This clone showed up just a few times. J is TRBJ1-2 and V is TRBV29-1; D is perhaps TRBD1 (6 bases). This CDR3 contains 14 residues. V lost 2 bases to trimming and J lost 1 base, with 11 bases between them. Germline V CDR1 and CDR2: SQVTM, ANQGSEA. In DNA form, the CDR3 reads TGCAGCGTTGAACTTACAGGGAATAACTATGGCTACACCTTC. It codes for CSVELTGNNYGYTF. The variable domain in full, completed from reference TRBV29-1 and TRBJ1-2, reads SAVISQKPSRDICQRGTSLTIQCQVDSQVTMMFWYRQQPGQSLTLIATANQGSEATYESGFVIDKFPISRPNLTFSTLTVSNMSPEDSSIYLCSVELTGNNYGYTFGSGTRLTVV.

The chain links TRBV11-3 to TRBJ2-3, with D maybe TRBD2 (5 bases). V was clipped by 5 bases and J by 2 bases, with 8 bases between them. The germline gives CDR1 SGHNT, CDR2 YENEEA. The CDR3 sequence is 13 residues long. The CDR3 is CASSRDFTDTQYF. CDR3 bases: TGTGCCAGCAGCCGGGATTTCACAGATACGCAGTATTTT.

This rearrangement joins TRBV7-9 to TRBJ1-5; D is unclear. The CDR3 has 13 amino acids. The germline V and J ends were trimmed by 3 bases and 5 bases, with 8 bases remaining between them. CDR1 and CDR2 from the germline V gene are SEHNR and FQNEAQ (reference sequence). CDR3 residues: CASSLVGDQPQHF. The CDR3 nucleotides are TGTGCCAGCAGCTTGGTTGGGGATCAGCCCCAGCATTTT.

The V gene is TRBV4-3, the J gene TRBJ2-7; TRBD2 agrees at 9 bases. This CDR3 is 16 amino acids long. V shed 3 bases and J 6 bases; nucleotides not matched to a gene: 12. From germline, CDR1 is LGHNA and CDR2 YSLEER. In nucleotides, the CDR3 is TGCGCCAGCAGCCACGGCGGCGGGACTAGCTATGGCGAGCAGTACTTC. This translates into CASSHGGGTSYGEQYF.

Details on this clone: One end of the junction is discordant with germline, which a read error may explain. This rearrangement joins TRBV6-5 to TRBJ2-7, with 8 bases that match TRBD2. Germline V gene data show CDR1 as MNHEY and CDR2 as SVGAGI. The CDR3 consists of 13 residues. The CDR3 bases are TGTGCCAGCAGTTACGGACTAGCTGCCAGAGAAGACTTC. This sequence encodes CASSYGLAAREDF.

V usage is TRBV5-4 and J usage is TRBJ2-2; 13 bases line up with TRBD2. CDR1 is SGHNT and CDR2 is YYREEE in the germline V gene (reference sequence). This CDR3 comprises 16 residues. V lost 4 bases and J lost 5; bases outside the gene matches: 5. CDR3 region: CASSRGLAGATGELFF. The DNA for the CDR3 is TGTGCCAGCAGCCGAGGACTAGCGGGAGCGACCGGGGAGCTGTTTTTT.

The chain joins TRBV5-4 to TRBJ2-5; 9 nucleotides align to TRBD2. The germline gives CDR1 SGHNT, CDR2 YYREEE (reference sequence). The CDR3 covers 17 residues. V gave up 6 bases and J gave up 6 bases; unmatched junction bases: 18. The CDR3 DNA is TGTGCCAGCACTTTCCGTAGCGGGGGAGGCATTATACAGACCCAGTACTTC. Protein product: CASTFRSGGGIIQTQYF.

The gene calls are TRBV18 and TRBJ2-1; tentatively, D is TRBD2 (6 bases). Germline V gene sequence: CDR1 KGHSH, CDR2 LQKENI. This CDR3 spans 16 amino acids. The germline V and J ends were trimmed by 5 bases and 3 bases, with 17 bases remaining between them. DNA of the CDR3: TGTGCCAGCTCAGGATCCGGGAGAGAGTTCTACAATGAGCAGTTCTTC. Translated: CASSGSGREFYNEQFF. Filled out from reference TRBV18 and TRBJ2-1, the complete variable domain reads NAGVMQNPRHLVRRRGQEARLRCSPMKGHSHVYWYRQLPEEGLKFMVYLQKENIIDESGMPKERFSAEFPKEGPSILRIQQVVRGDSAAYFCASSGSGREFYNEQFFGPGTRLTVL.

This clone was counted only a few times. The chain employs TRBV2 and TRBJ1-1, with 8 bases matching TRBD1. Trimming removed 4 bases from V and 5 bases from J; junction bases left unmatched: 9. The CDR3 runs to 15 residues. Germline assignment: CDR1 SNHLY and CDR2 FYNNEI. The CDR3 DNA is TGTGCCAGCAGTGCAGGGGGCGGCCAATTGACTGAAGCTTTCTTT. Protein: CASSAGGGQLTEAFF. The entire variable domain, with the rest obtained from reference TRBV2 and TRBJ1-1, is as follows: EPEVTQTPSHQVTQMGQEVILRCVPISNHLYFYWYRQILGQKVEFLVSFYNNEISEKSEIFDDQFSVERPDGSNFTLKIRSTKLEDSAMYFCASSAGGGQLTEAFFGQGTRLTVV.

The chain uses TRBV2 and TRBJ1-2; TRBD1 agrees at 8 bases. V lost 6 bases to trimming and J lost 4 bases; unmatched junction nucleotides: 4. From germline, CDR1 is SNHLY and CDR2 FYNNEI. The CDR3 has 13 amino acids. In nucleotides, the CDR3 is TGTGCCAGCAGCCCGGACAGGGCCTATGGCTACACCTTC. Amino acid sequence: CASSPDRAYGYTF.

The chain joins TRBV25-1 to TRBJ2-6; possibly TRBD2 for D (6 bases). Trimming took off 3 bases at V and 0 bases at J, with 15 bases between the two ends. Germline V CDR1 and CDR2: MGHDK, SYGVNS. The CDR3 spans 18 residues. This CDR3 reads CASSDRDFGISGANVLTF. The CDR3 region has the DNA TGTGCCAGCAGTGATAGGGACTTCGGGATCTCTGGGGCCAACGTCCTGACTTTC.

The chain links TRBV30 to TRBJ2-7; no firm D call. The CDR3 is 14 amino acids. Germline V gene sequence: CDR1 GTSNPN, CDR2 SVGIG (reference sequence). Trimming stripped 4 bases from V and 2 bases from J, with 15 bases between. CDR3 sequence reads: CAWIPGSDPYEQYF. Written as DNA, the CDR3 is TGTGCCTGGATTCCCGGGTCTGACCCCTACGAGCAGTACTTC.

This sequence joins TRBV18 and TRBJ2-7, with 14 bases identical to TRBD2. Per the germline V gene, CDR1 is KGHSH and CDR2 is LQKENI. V lost 2 bases, J lost 4 bases, and 4 bases stayed unmatched. This CDR3 is built from 16 residues. The CDR3 region has the DNA TGTGCCAGCTCACCAGGACTAGCGGGAGGAGGGTACGAGCAGTACTTC. This encodes CASSPGLAGGGYEQYF.

This chain links TRBV5-1 with TRBJ2-1; the D gene is possibly TRBD1 (6 bases). Germline V gene sequence: CDR1 SGHRS, CDR2 YFSETQ. The CDR3 spans 14 residues. Trimming removed 0 bases at V and 8 bases at J, with 12 bases between. This chain's CDR3 is CASSLVANRDEQFF. The CDR3 DNA is TGCGCCAGCAGCTTGGTTGCCAACAGGGATGAGCAGTTCTTC. Drawing the rest from reference TRBV5-1 and TRBJ2-1, the complete variable domain is KAGVTQTPRYLIKTRGQQVTLSCSPISGHRSVSWYQQTPGQGLQFLFEYFSETQRNKGNFPGRFSGRQFSNSRSEMNVSTLELGDSALYLCASSLVANRDEQFFGPGTRLTVL.

The chain combines TRBV2 with TRBJ2-7; D is possibly TRBD2 (6 bases). The V gene's germline CDR1 is SNHLY and CDR2 FYNNEI. The CDR3 spans 22 residues. The germline V and J ends were trimmed by 1 base and 0 bases, with 31 bases remaining between them. Here the CDR3 reads CASSEGGEGRPIRGRYSYEQYF. The CDR3 DNA reads as TGTGCCAGCAGTGAAGGGGGGGAAGGGCGCCCCATACGAGGGAGATACTCCTACGAGCAGTACTTC.

The rearrangement links TRBV7-6 to TRBJ2-1, with D possibly being TRBD2 (5 bases). Germline-derived CDR1 and CDR2 are SGHVS and FNYEAQ. Trimming stripped 0 bases from V and 9 bases from J, with 12 bases between. The CDR3 extends over 14 amino acids. CDR3 amino acids: CASSLAYTSSEQFF. For the CDR3, the DNA is TGTGCCAGCAGCTTAGCCTATACTAGTAGTGAGCAGTTCTTC.